This T cell receptor (beta chain) was sequenced for a study of siplizumab effects on memory and regulatory T cells (dated by TCRdb to between 2018 and 2020). Context from the whole study: The effect of the anti-CD2 antibody siplizumab on alloreactive T-cell subsets was examined in allogeneic mixed lymphocyte reactions constructed from human PBMCs.

Sorted unstimulated T cells, along with proliferating T cells recovered from mixed lymphocyte reactions, underwent TCRbeta CDR3 sequencing. Fresh whole blood from ten to eleven HLA-typed healthy donors served as the source for isolating PBMCs. To map where alloreactive clones came from, CD4+ non-regulatory T cells in the unstimulated state were FACS-sorted. The library was made by the immunoSEQ multiplex PCR assay. Around 10^5 TCR templates per sample were assayed by the deep sequencing platform. Genomic DNA extracted from sorted T cells was the material used for TCRbeta CDR3 sequencing. Concerning the study's data processing: The R programming language was used for the clonal analysis of the TCRbeta CDR3 data. Comparing unstimulated samples against CFSE-low samples taken after the reaction was how alloreactive CD4+ and CD8+ clones were defined. Regulatory or non-regulatory origin was assigned to alloreactive CD4+ clones by matching of sequences to sorted unstimulated Treg and non-Treg repertoires. TCRdb retrieved this table from immuneACCESS and kept in-frame rearrangements only. Not all clones are present; in checked studies, unresolved V genes account for under half, and no reason is known for the remainder. V and J calls and clone size come straight from that table; D and trimming were deduced from the DNA. The sample table holds some 120,000 clones, of which over 85% were seen once. Together, the top ten hold over 0.15% of the sample.

Results and caveats for the whole study, not just this receptor: Among mappable alloreactive CD4+ clones, an average Treg-derived fraction of around 71% was observed with siplizumab, compared with roughly 28% in control reactions. Siplizumab significantly reduced the cumulative frequency of alloreactive sequences traceable to unstimulated CD4+ memory T cells. Compared with memory T cells, unstimulated naive T cells appeared more diverse, and naive cells seemed to make a substantial contribution to the alloresponse. A naive or memory phenotype could not be assigned to roughly 75-96% of proliferating CD4+ or CD8+ clones. Whether proliferating Tregs from siplizumab cultures actually had suppressive function was not functionally confirmed. Because sequences at frequencies below about 10^-5 were poorly captured, only a minor fraction of alloreactive clones could be mapped back to unstimulated subsets.

Concerning this clone itself: No cognate antigen has been identified for it. Per-base quality was not reported, and no clone a single base away is much larger than it.

The CDR3, from cysteine to phenylalanine, totals 17 residues. The only DNA kept is the CDR3, 51 bases in frame from the first base. From a lookup of the germline V gene (reference sequence), CDR1 and CDR2 are SEHNR and FQNEAQ. V and J lose 5 bases and 6 bases, and a span of 24 bases separates them. Input material: non-Treg CD4+ T cells sorted from blood. Per the publication, the cell subset or site label means: FACS-sorted unstimulated CD4+ non-regulatory T cells. In this chain, TRBV7-9 is recombined with TRBJ2-3; tentative D gene TRBD2, with 5 bases matching. The TCR comes from a human donor in good health. The base sequence is TGTGCCAGCAGCCGAAGTTCGGGAATACAGACCTGGGATACGCAGTATTTT. Translation gives CASSRSSGIQTWDTQYF.